The 32 T cell receptor beta chains presented below share a single source sample, sequenced in a study of T-cell reconstitution after alpha-beta-depleted transplantation in children. For TCRbeta, the library was prepared with unique molecular identifiers. Each CDR3 protein is one row after TCRdb ran MiXCR on the PCR reads. The table includes about 440,000 distinct CDR3 sequences, around two fifths detected once. The starting material was PBMCs, obtained before TCRalphabeta/CD19-depleted stem cell transplant. The receptors come from a girl aged 2 to 10 with aplastic anemia, due to receive a stem cell transplant.

The chain links TRBV28 to TRBJ2-6; 12 nucleotides line up with TRBD2. Germline V gene sequence: CDR1 MDHEN, CDR2 SYDVKM. The CDR3 runs 17 residues. V was clipped by 3 bases and J by 1 base; unmatched bases: 1. CDR3 DNA: TGTGCCAGCAGTTTTCTAGCGGGGGGGTCTGGGGCCAACGTCCTGACTTTC. Protein sequence: CASSFLAGGSGANVLTF. Filled out from reference TRBV28 and TRBJ2-6, the complete variable domain reads DVKVTQSSRYLVKRTGEKVFLECVQDMDHENMFWYRQDPGLGLRLIYFSYDVKMKEKGDIPEGYSVSREKKERFSLILESASTNQTSMYLCASSFLAGGSGANVLTFGAGSRLTVL.

In this sample, this clonotype turned up a few times. This sequence joins TRBV25-1 and TRBJ1-1; D not resolved. Deletions cut 5 bases from V and 1 base from J, with 11 bases between. The CDR3 loop spans 14 amino acids. Germline V lookup: CDR1 MGHDK, CDR2 SYGVNS. CDR3 loop: CASSPLDGNTEAFF. CDR3 sequence (DNA): TGTGCCAGCAGTCCCCTGGACGGGAACACTGAAGCTTTCTTT. The whole variable domain, remainder taken from reference TRBV25-1 and TRBJ1-1, is EADIYQTPRYLVIGTGKKITLECSQTMGHDKMYWYQQDPGMELHLIHYSYGVNSTEKGDLSSESTVSRIRTEHFPLTLESARPSHTSQYLCASSPLDGNTEAFFGQGTRLTVV.

This clonotype was seen many times. The chain links TRBV10-2 to TRBJ2-1; 14 bases match TRBD2. Germline CDR1 and CDR2: WSHSY and SAAADI. There are 14 residues in the CDR3. The trim removed 9 bases at V and 7 bases at J, leaving 5 bases unmatched. CDR3 sequence: CASTGTSGSNEQFF. CDR3 in DNA: TGCGCCAGTACCGGGACTAGCGGGAGTAATGAGCAGTTCTTC.

This clonotype was observed a handful of times. The chain employs TRBV15 and TRBJ1-2; 12 bases fit TRBD1. After removal of 5 bases from V and 6 bases from J, the junction contained 4 bases not matched to a gene. The CDR3 has 14 amino acids. Germline CDR1 LNHNV, CDR2 YYDKDF (reference sequence). CDR3 DNA: TGTGCCACCAGCTGGGACAGGGGGCGGGATGGCTACACCTTC. It specifies CATSWDRGRDGYTF.

This clonotype was picked up a small number of times. The rearrangement uses TRBV7-2 and TRBJ1-2, with D possibly matching TRBD1 (6 bases). The germline gives CDR1 SGHTA, CDR2 FQGNSA. The CDR3 runs to 14 residues. V was shortened by 4 bases and J by 7 bases, with 16 bases between the two germline ends. The CDR3 DNA reads TGTGCCAGCAGCTCTCCTGGGGGGGCGACTGGCTACACCTTC. It specifies CASSSPGGATGYTF.

V and J are TRBV29-1 and TRBJ2-7; TRBD1 aligns across 7 bases. Trimming took 5 bases from V and 3 from J; bases not matched to a gene: 4. Germline assignment: CDR1 SQVTM and CDR2 ANQGSEA. This CDR3 has 12 residues. The DNA for the CDR3 is TGCAGCGTTCGACAGGGAAACTACGAGCAGTACTTC. This sequence encodes CSVRQGNYEQYF.

Many counts were recorded for this clonotype. The chain is built from TRBV7-4 and TRBJ2-7, with no clear D. This CDR3 is built from 16 residues. CDR1 is SGHVT and CDR2 is SQSDAQ in the germline V gene. The V end was cut by 5 bases, the J end by 1 base, with 18 bases between. Written as DNA, the CDR3 is TGTGCCAGCAGCCTAAAAGTCGGCTATATATCCTACGAGCAGTACTTC. Its translation is CASSLKVGYISYEQYF.

The chain carries TRBV4-2 and TRBJ1-5; D might be TRBD1 (6 bases). V shed 0 bases and J shed 0 bases, with 9 bases lying between them. The CDR3 spans 16 residues. CDR1 LGHNA and CDR2 YNFKEQ come from the germline V gene. This CDR3 is CASSQEQGYSNQPQHF. The DNA for the CDR3 is TGTGCCAGCAGCCAAGAGCAGGGGTATAGCAATCAGCCCCAGCATTTT.

The chain combines TRBV3-1 with TRBJ2-3, with D perhaps assigned TRBD1 or TRBD2 (6 bases each). Looked up from germline, CDR1 is LGHDT and CDR2 is YNNKEL (reference sequence). The CDR3 consists of 16 residues. V was cut by 0 bases and J by 2 bases, with 12 bases left in between. This CDR3 reads CASSQEGAGLTDTQYF. CDR3 sequence (DNA): TGTGCCAGCAGCCAAGAGGGGGCGGGGCTCACAGATACGCAGTATTTT.

The rearrangement joins TRBV20-1 to TRBJ1-5; no firm D call. The CDR3 totals 14 residues. Germline V lookup: CDR1 DFQATT, CDR2 SNEGSKA (reference sequence). V shed 6 bases and J shed 9 bases, with 21 bases lying between them. CDR3 protein: CSARRRRSSGPQHF. CDR3 DNA: TGCAGTGCACGAAGGAGACGGTCTAGCGGGCCCCAGCATTTT.

The V and J genes are TRBV7-2 and TRBJ2-7; D possibly corresponds to TRBD1 (5 bases). The germline CDR1 and CDR2 sequences are SGHTA and FQGNSA. The germline V and J ends were trimmed by 2 bases and 0 bases, with 8 bases remaining between them. CDR3 size: 14 residues. Here the CDR3 reads CASSLLQGSYEQYF. CDR3 sequence (DNA): TGTGCCAGCAGCTTACTCCAGGGCTCCTACGAGCAGTACTTC.

This clonotype was observed a few times. The chain couples TRBV5-1 to TRBJ1-1; TRBD1 aligns across 7 bases. V shed 2 bases, J shed 0 bases, and the junction held 10 bases outside the gene matches. This CDR3 has 17 residues. In germline, CDR1 is SGHRS, CDR2 YFSETQ. For the CDR3, the DNA is TGCGCCAGCAGCTTAGGCAGGGGGGCGTTCATGAACACTGAAGCTTTCTTT. Translating it yields CASSLGRGAFMNTEAFF.

This clonotype was recorded a few times. The chain is built from TRBV11-1 and TRBJ2-3, with D tentatively TRBD2 (8 bases). Trimming left V 5 bases short and J 4 bases short, with 34 bases between. The CDR3 consists of 21 residues. Per germline, CDR1 SGHAT and CDR2 FQDESV (reference sequence). CDR3 DNA: TGTGCCAGCAGCCGTCTCCCGGGAGGGCTAGCGGGCACGACAGGGCCAGATACGCAGTATTTT. Protein: CASSRLPGGLAGTTGPDTQYF.

The chain has TRBV28 and TRBJ1-3, with D perhaps matching TRBD1 (6 bases). The germline V gene has CDR1 MDHEN and CDR2 SYDVKM. This CDR3 comprises 14 residues. The V end was cut by 8 bases, the J end by 4 bases, with 15 bases between. CDR3 amino acids: CASGAGGPGNTIYF. In nucleotides, the CDR3 is TGTGCCAGCGGCGCCGGGGGGCCCGGAAACACCATATATTTT.

This clonotype came up a few times. The chain links TRBV11-2 to TRBJ2-1; D might be TRBD2 (5 bases). This CDR3 has 15 amino acids. Germline V lookup: CDR1 SGHAT, CDR2 FQNNGV. Between the trimmed V and J ends, which lost 3 bases and 4 bases, there was a span of 13 bases. DNA of the CDR3: TGTGCCAGCAGCTTTCTCCGGGGAGCTTACAATGAGCAGTTCTTC. Protein: CASSFLRGAYNEQFF.

This clonotype showed up just once. This sequence joins TRBV20-1 and TRBJ1-4; 7 bases match TRBD1. CDR1 and CDR2 from the germline V gene are DFQATT and SNEGSKA (reference sequence). The CDR3 has 14 residues. V lost 8 bases and J lost 4; bases outside the gene matches: 10. CDR3 nucleotide sequence: TGCAGTACATTACCGGGACAGCTTAATGAAAAACTGTTTTTT. Translated, it gives CSTLPGQLNEKLFF.

The chain uses TRBV7-3 and TRBJ2-1, with D perhaps TRBD2 (6 bases). CDR3 size: 16 residues. V lost 3 bases to trimming and J lost 1 base, with 13 bases between them. Germline-derived CDR1 and CDR2 are SGHTA and FQGTGA. The DNA for the CDR3 is TGTGCCAGCAGCTTGGGTAGCGGAACATCCTACAATGAGCAGTTCTTC. Protein: CASSLGSGTSYNEQFF.

This sequence joins TRBV20-1 and TRBJ2-2, with D unresolved. In germline, CDR1 is DFQATT, CDR2 SNEGSKA (reference sequence). CDR3 length: 12 amino acids. Trimming took 5 bases from V and 6 from J, leaving 10 bases between them. This CDR3 is CSARPPAGELFF. CDR3 nucleotide sequence: TGCAGTGCTCGCCCCCCGGCCGGGGAGCTGTTTTTT.

The rearrangement joins TRBV12-3 or TRBV12-4 to TRBJ2-1; 11 bases align to TRBD1. Germline trimming cut 6 bases from V and 7 bases from J; bases unmatched to any gene: 5. The CDR3 is 14 amino acids. This CDR3 reads CASRRDRGANEQFF. In DNA form, the CDR3 reads TGTGCCAGCAGAAGGGACAGGGGGGCTAATGAGCAGTTCTTC.

This clonotype showed up many times. The V call is TRBV4-2, the J call TRBJ2-2, with a weak D call TRBD2 (5 bases). V was trimmed by 1 base and J by 8 bases, leaving 23 bases between them. The germline gives CDR1 LGHNA, CDR2 YNFKEQ. The CDR3 is 18 residues long. For the CDR3, the DNA is TGTGCCAGCAGCCAAGCGGGTAGCGCTTCCTCCTCGGTAGGGGAGCTGTTTTTT. Its protein product is CASSQAGSASSSVGELFF.

The genes are TRBV5-1 and TRBJ2-3; TRBD2 matches at 7 bases. The CDR3 has 16 amino acids. The V and J ends lost 1 base and 2 bases, in that order; junction bases with no gene match: 7. The germline gives CDR1 SGHRS, CDR2 YFSETQ. The CDR3 here is CASSLSGLAATDTQYF. The CDR3 nucleotides read TGCGCCAGCAGCTTGTCGGGGCTAGCGGCCACAGATACGCAGTATTTT.

This rearrangement joins TRBV19 to TRBJ2-7; 9 bases fit TRBD2. V shed 9 bases and J 4 bases; nucleotides not matched to a gene: 10. The CDR3 totals 14 residues. Germline V gene sequence: CDR1 LNHDA, CDR2 SQIVND (reference sequence). Here the CDR3 reads CASPGGRVLYEQYF. CDR3 nucleotide sequence: TGTGCCAGCCCCGGCGGGAGGGTCCTTTACGAGCAGTACTTC.

This clonotype was recorded at least ten times. This chain links TRBV20-1 with TRBJ1-2; the match to TRBD1 covers 11 bases. Germline values: CDR1 DFQATT, CDR2 SNEGSKA (reference sequence). Losses at the gene ends were 3 bases for V and 6 bases for J; bases not matched to a gene: 6. The CDR3 length is 14 residues. The CDR3 reads CSASRDRGFDGYTF. In DNA, the CDR3 is TGCAGTGCTAGTAGGGACAGGGGGTTCGATGGCTACACCTTC.

The V call is TRBV15, the J call TRBJ1-2; D gene uncertain. This CDR3 is built from 14 residues. Germline CDR1 LNHNV, CDR2 YYDKDF (reference sequence). V was clipped by 0 bases and J by 1 base, with 6 bases between them. The CDR3 DNA reads as TGTGCCACCAGCAGAGATCGGGTTAACTATGGCTACACCTTC. This gives the protein CATSRDRVNYGYTF.

This clonotype has just a few counts. The CDR3 spells CASSYSGTASRTDTQYF. Written as DNA, the CDR3 is TGTGCCAGCAGTTACTCCGGGACCGCCTCAAGGACAGATACGCAGTATTTT. The chain joins TRBV6-5 to TRBJ2-3; D assignment may be TRBD1 or TRBD2 (5 bases each). The CDR3 spans 17 residues. V dropped 0 bases and J dropped 3 bases, with 16 bases sitting between them. Germline assignment: CDR1 MNHEY and CDR2 SVGAGI.

Ten or more counts support this clonotype. V is TRBV20-1 and J is TRBJ1-1; TRBD1 matches 9 bases. V lost 5 bases to trimming and J lost 3 bases; unmatched junction nucleotides: 10. Per the germline V gene, CDR1 is DFQATT and CDR2 is SNEGSKA (reference sequence). CDR3 size: 15 residues. The CDR3 region is CSAQTGGRPDTEAFF. DNA of the CDR3: TGCAGTGCTCAGACAGGGGGGAGGCCGGACACTGAAGCTTTCTTT.

The chain is built from TRBV30 and TRBJ2-7; 10 nucleotides align to TRBD1. Germline CDR1 GTSNPN, CDR2 SVGIG (reference sequence). The CDR3 loop spans 14 amino acids. V dropped 5 bases and J dropped 5; count of bases not matched to a gene: 9. The CDR3 coding sequence is TGTGCCTGGCATCCGGGACAGGGGATCAACGAGCAGTACTTC. Residues: CAWHPGQGINEQYF. The whole variable domain, filled in from reference TRBV30 and TRBJ2-7, reads SQTIHQWPATLVQPVGSPLSLECTVEGTSNPNLYWYRQAAGRGLQLLFYSVGIGQISSEVPQNLSASRPQDRQFILSSKKLLLSDSGFYLCAWHPGQGINEQYFGPGTRLTVT.

This clonotype was detected ten times or more. The J gene is TRBJ2-7, the V gene TRBV10-2; maybe TRBD1 (6 bases). The CDR3 length is 15 residues. Germline-derived CDR1 and CDR2 are WSHSY and SAAADI. V lost 0 bases, J lost 3 bases, and 12 bases lay in between. The DNA of the CDR3 is TGCGCCAGCAGTGAGTCGGTAGGGGGTATCTACGAGCAGTACTTC. Amino acid sequence: CASSESVGGIYEQYF.

CDR3 sequence reads: CASSEALGIYGYTF. DNA for the CDR3: TGTGCCAGCAGTGAAGCCCTGGGGATCTATGGCTACACCTTC. The chain employs TRBV6-1 and TRBJ1-2; D unresolved. Trimming cost V 0 bases and J 4 bases, with 9 bases left between them. Germline CDR1 reads MNHNS; CDR2 reads SASEGT. This CDR3 is 14 amino acids long.

This clonotype was detected ten times or more. This rearrangement joins TRBV3-1 to TRBJ2-3; TRBD2 aligns across 12 bases. Germline assignment: CDR1 LGHDT and CDR2 YNNKEL (reference sequence). This CDR3 is built from 15 residues. J was trimmed by 4 bases and V by 4 bases; bases with no gene match: 3. The CDR3 spells CASSPRLAGADTQYF. CDR3 sequence (DNA): TGTGCCAGCAGCCCTCGACTAGCGGGAGCAGATACGCAGTATTTT.

This clonotype was seen a handful of times. The chain combines TRBV5-1 with TRBJ2-3; 7 nucleotides line up with TRBD2. Losses at the gene ends were 3 bases for V and 1 base for J; bases not matched to a gene: 8. CDR1 is SGHRS, CDR2 YFSETQ, per germline. This CDR3 region has 16 residues. The CDR3 region has the DNA TGCGCCAGCAGCTCGATCGGCGGGAGTGGCACAGATACGCAGTATTTT. As protein: CASSSIGGSGTDTQYF.

The chain links TRBV5-4 to TRBJ2-5; D unresolved. Germline CDR1 reads SGHNT; CDR2 reads YYREEE (reference sequence). The CDR3 runs to 15 residues. Trimming removed 4 bases at V and 2 bases at J, with 15 bases between. CDR3 in DNA: TGTGCCAGCAGCCCGGACCTTTACCCACAAGAGACCCAGTACTTC. This encodes CASSPDLYPQETQYF. Full variable domain (remainder filled in from reference TRBV5-4 and TRBJ2-5): ETGVTQSPTHLIKTRGQQVTLRCSSQSGHNTVSWYQQALGQGPQFIFQYYREEENGRGNFPPRFSGLQFPNYSSELNVNALELDDSALYLCASSPDLYPQETQYFGPGTRLLVL.